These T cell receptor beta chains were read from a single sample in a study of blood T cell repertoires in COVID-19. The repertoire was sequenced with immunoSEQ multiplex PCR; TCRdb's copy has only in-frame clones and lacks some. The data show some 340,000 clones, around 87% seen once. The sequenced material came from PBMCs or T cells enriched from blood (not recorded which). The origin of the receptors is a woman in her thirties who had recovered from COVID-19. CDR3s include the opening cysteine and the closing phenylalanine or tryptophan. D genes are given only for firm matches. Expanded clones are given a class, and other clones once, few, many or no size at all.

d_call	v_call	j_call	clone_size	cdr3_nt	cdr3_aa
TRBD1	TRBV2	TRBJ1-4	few	TGTGCCAGCAGGTCGACAGGGGGCGGTGAAAAACTGTTTTTT	CASRSTGGGEKLFF
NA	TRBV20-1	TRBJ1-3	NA	TGCAGTGCTAGTAAAACTTCGTTTCTCGGGGGATCTGGAAACACCATATATTTT	CSASKTSFLGGSGNTIYF
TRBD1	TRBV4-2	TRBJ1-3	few	TGTGCCAGCAGCCCCAACAGGGGGCTAGAGGGAAACACCATATATTTT	CASSPNRGLEGNTIYF
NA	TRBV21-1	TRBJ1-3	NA	TGTGCCACCAGGACAGGGGGCAGGGTGACTGGAAACACCATATATTTT	CATRTGGRVTGNTIYF
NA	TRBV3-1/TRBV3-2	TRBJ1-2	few	TGTGCCAGCAGCCTCGCAGGGGACTATGGCTACACCTTC	CASSLAGDYGYTF
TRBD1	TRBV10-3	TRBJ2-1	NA	TGTGCCATCAGTGACCCATCACAGGGGGCGCAAGACAATGAGCAGTTCTTC	CAISDPSQGAQDNEQFF
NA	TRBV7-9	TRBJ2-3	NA	TGTGCCAGCAGCCCGCTTGAGCGGTGGAGCACAGATACGCAGTATTTT	CASSPLERWSTDTQYF
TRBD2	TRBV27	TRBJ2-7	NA	TGTGCCAGCAGTTTACTGACTAGCGGGCCCTCCGAGCAGTACTTC	CASSLLTSGPSEQYF
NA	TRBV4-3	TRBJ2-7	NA	TGCGCCAGCAGCCTCCGACAAGCGGACGAGCAGTACTTC	CASSLRQADEQYF
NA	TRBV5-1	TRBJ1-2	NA	TGCGCCAGCAGTAACCAGGCCCCAAACTATGGCTACACCTTC	CASSNQAPNYGYTF
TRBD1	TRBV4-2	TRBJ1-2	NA	TGTGCCAGCAGCCAGGAGCACAGGGGGCGAAACTATGGCTACACCTTC	CASSQEHRGRNYGYTF
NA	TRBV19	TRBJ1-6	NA	TGTGCCAGTAGTCTCCGGGGGACCCCGTATAATTCACCCCTCCACTTT	CASSLRGTPYNSPLHF
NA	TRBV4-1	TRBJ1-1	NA	TGCGCCAGCAGCCAGCAACAGGGCTACGACACTGAAGCTTTCTTT	CASSQQQGYDTEAFF
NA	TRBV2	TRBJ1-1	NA	TGTGCCAGCTGGTTCCAGGCCACCTATGATCCTGAAGCTTTCTTT	CASWFQATYDPEAFF
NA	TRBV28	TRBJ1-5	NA	TGTGCCAGCAGTAATACATGGAATCAGCCCCAGCATTTT	CASSNTWNQPQHF
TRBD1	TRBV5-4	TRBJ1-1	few	TGTGCCAGCAGCCTAAGGGGGGACAGACACTTGGACACTGAAGCTTTCTTT	CASSLRGDRHLDTEAFF
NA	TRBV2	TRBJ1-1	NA	TGTGCCAGCAGTGAGCCAGGGGACACTGAAGCTTTCTTT	CASSEPGDTEAFF
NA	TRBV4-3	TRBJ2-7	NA	TGCGCCAGCAGCCAAGCCCGTGGAGACGCCTACGAGCAGTACTTC	CASSQARGDAYEQYF
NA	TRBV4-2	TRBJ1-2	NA	TGTGCCAGCAGCCAAGATATGGGGGCAGTAAAGGATGGCTACACCTTC	CASSQDMGAVKDGYTF
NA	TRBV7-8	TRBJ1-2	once	TGTGCCAGCAGCCGACCCGGTATTGGTGGCTACACCTTC	CASSRPGIGGYTF
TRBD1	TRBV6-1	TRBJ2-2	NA	TGTGCCAGCAGTGAAGTGGGGCAGGGGGTCGCCGGGGAGCTGTTTTTT	CASSEVGQGVAGELFF
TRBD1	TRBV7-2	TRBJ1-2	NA	TGTGCCAGCAGCTCGCCCGGACAGGAATACTATGGCTACACCTTC	CASSSPGQEYYGYTF
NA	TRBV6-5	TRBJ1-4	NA	TGTGCCAGCAGTCGGGACATCCCAGCCGAAAAACTGTTTTTT	CASSRDIPAEKLFF
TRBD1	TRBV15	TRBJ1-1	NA	TGTGCCACCGAACCCGGGGACAGGCGGAACACTGAAGCTTTCTTT	CATEPGDRRNTEAFF
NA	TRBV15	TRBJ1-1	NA	TGTGCCACCAGCAGAGCCCGGACAGCACACATGAACACTGAAGCTTTCTTT	CATSRARTAHMNTEAFF
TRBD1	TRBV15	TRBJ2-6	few	TGTGCCACCAGCAAGGGACAGGGGTACGCTGGGGCCAACGTCCTGACTTTC	CATSKGQGYAGANVLTF
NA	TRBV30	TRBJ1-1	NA	TGTGCCTGGAGAAACAATAGGGGTAGCACTGAAGCTTTCTTT	CAWRNNRGSTEAFF
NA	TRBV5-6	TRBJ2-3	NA	TGTGCCAGCAAAGGTCCAGGACTTTCCTCCCCAGATACGCAGTATTTT	CASKGPGLSSPDTQYF
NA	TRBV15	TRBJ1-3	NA	TGTGCCACCAGCAGAACCGGAACAGCCGGTGGAAACACCATATATTTT	CATSRTGTAGGNTIYF
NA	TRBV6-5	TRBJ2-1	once	TGTGCCAGCAGCCCCGCGAGCAATGAGCAGTTCTTC	CASSPASNEQFF
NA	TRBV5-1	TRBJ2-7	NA	TGCGCCAGCAGCCGGAACCGACAGGACTACGAGCAGTACTTC	CASSRNRQDYEQYF
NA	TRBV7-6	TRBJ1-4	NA	TGTGCCAGCTCGGGGGTCAATGAAAAACTGTTTTTT	CASSGVNEKLFF
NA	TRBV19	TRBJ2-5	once	TGTGCCAGTAGTACCGGGGGAGGGGGGAGACGAGAGACCCAGTACTTC	CASSTGGGGRRETQYF
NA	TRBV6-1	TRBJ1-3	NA	TGTGCCAGCAGTGAAGCGCGGGCAGGGGTAGGAAACACCATATATTTT	CASSEARAGVGNTIYF
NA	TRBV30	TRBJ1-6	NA	TGTGCCTGGACCCGGGGGAGAGGGTCTTCACCCCTCCACTTT	CAWTRGRGSSPLHF
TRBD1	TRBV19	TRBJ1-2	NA	TGTGCCAGTACCAGGACAGGGGGCGTCTATGGCTACACCTTC	CASTRTGGVYGYTF
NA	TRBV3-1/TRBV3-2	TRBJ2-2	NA	TGTGCCAGCAGCCAAAGAAGCCTTCGAACGAACACCGGGGAGCTGTTTTTT	CASSQRSLRTNTGELFF
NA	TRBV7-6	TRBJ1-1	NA	TGTGCCAGCAGCTTAGCGGGATTTATAGGGGGAAACACTGAAGCTTTCTTT	CASSLAGFIGGNTEAFF
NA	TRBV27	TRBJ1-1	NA	TGTGCCAGCAGTTTATCGAGGGGGAGGGCTGAAGCTTTCTTT	CASSLSRGRAEAFF
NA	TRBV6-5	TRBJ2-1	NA	TGTGCCAGCAGCGTGTCTTCGGTCTACAATGAGCAGTTCTTC	CASSVSSVYNEQFF
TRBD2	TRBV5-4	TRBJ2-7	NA	TGTGCCAGCAGCTTGGAAGCGGGGGTCGACGAGCAGTACTTC	CASSLEAGVDEQYF
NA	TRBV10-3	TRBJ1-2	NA	TGTGCCATCACTCCTGTCCCGAGGATGGACTACACCTTC	CAITPVPRMDYTF
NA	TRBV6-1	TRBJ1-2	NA	TGTGCCAGCAGTGATCAGGGGCCTTATGGCTACACCTTC	CASSDQGPYGYTF
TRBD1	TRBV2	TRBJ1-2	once	TGTGCCAGCAGTGAAGATACAGGGGCGGTCTATGGCTACACCTTC	CASSEDTGAVYGYTF
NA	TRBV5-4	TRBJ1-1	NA	TGTGCCAGCAGCTGGGGGGAGGTCACAGCAGCTGAAGCTTTCTTT	CASSWGEVTAAEAFF
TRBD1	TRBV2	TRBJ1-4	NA	TGTGCCAGCGGGACAGGGCGGGAAAAACTGTTTTTT	CASGTGREKLFF
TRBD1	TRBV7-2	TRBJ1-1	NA	TGTGCCAGCAGCTTAAACAGGGGCACTGAAGCTTTCTTT	CASSLNRGTEAFF
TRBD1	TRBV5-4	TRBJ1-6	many	TGTGCCAGCAGCTTGACGGACAGGCGTAATTCACCCCTCCACTTT	CASSLTDRRNSPLHF
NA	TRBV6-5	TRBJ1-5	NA	TGTGCCAGCCGGTACCGGGGAGCCAATCAGCCCCAGCATTTT	CASRYRGANQPQHF